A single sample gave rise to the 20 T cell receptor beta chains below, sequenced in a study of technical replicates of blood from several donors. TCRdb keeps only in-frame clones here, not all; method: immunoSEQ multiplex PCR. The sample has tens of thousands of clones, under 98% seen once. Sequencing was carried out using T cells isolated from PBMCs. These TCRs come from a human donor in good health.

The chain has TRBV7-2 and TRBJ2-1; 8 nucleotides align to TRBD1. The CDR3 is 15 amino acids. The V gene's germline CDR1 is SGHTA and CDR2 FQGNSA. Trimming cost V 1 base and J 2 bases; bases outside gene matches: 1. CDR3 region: CASSLGTGPYNEQFF. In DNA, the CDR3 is TGTGCCAGCAGCTTAGGGACAGGGCCCTACAATGAGCAGTTCTTC.

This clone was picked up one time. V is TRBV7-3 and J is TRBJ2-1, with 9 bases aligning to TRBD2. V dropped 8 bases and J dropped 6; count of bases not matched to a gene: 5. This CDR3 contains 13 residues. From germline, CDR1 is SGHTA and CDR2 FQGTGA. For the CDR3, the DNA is TGTGCCAGCGTAGCGGGAGCGGGCAATGAGCAGTTCTTC. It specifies CASVAGAGNEQFF.

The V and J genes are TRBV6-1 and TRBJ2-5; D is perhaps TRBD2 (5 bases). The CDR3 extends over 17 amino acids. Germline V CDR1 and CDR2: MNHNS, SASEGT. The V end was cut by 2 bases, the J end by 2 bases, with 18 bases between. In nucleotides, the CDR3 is TGTGCCAGCAGTGAACCGGGGATAACATACCTTCAAGAGACCCAGTACTTC. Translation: CASSEPGITYLQETQYF.

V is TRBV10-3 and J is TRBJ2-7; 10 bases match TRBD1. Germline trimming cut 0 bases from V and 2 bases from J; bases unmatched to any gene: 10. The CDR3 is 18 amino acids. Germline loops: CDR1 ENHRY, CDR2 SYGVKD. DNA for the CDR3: TGTGCCATCAGTGAGTCGTATTCAAGGACAGGGGGTACCTACGAGCAGTACTTC. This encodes CAISESYSRTGGTYEQYF.

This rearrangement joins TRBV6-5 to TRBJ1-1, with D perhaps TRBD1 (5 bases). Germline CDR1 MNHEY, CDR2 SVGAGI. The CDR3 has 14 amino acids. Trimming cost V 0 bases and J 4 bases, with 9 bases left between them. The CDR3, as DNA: TGTGCCAGCAGTTACTCGACAGAGATCACTGAAGCTTTCTTT. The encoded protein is CASSYSTEITEAFF.

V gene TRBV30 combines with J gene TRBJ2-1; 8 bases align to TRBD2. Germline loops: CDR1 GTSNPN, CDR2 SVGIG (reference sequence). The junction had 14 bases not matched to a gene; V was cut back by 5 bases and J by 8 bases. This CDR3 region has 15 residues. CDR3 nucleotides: TGTGCCTGGGAGTCCGGGACTAGGGTATGGGATGAGCAGTTCTTC. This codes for CAWESGTRVWDEQFF. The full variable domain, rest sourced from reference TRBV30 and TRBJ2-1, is SQTIHQWPATLVQPVGSPLSLECTVEGTSNPNLYWYRQAAGRGLQLLFYSVGIGQISSEVPQNLSASRPQDRQFILSSKKLLLSDSGFYLCAWESGTRVWDEQFFGPGTRLTVL.

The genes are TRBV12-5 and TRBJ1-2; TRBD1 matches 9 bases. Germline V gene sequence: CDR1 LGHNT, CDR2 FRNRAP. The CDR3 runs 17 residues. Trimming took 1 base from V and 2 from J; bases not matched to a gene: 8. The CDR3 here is CASGLGYMGTGNYGYTF. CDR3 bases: TGTGCTAGTGGTTTGGGCTACATGGGGACAGGGAACTATGGCTACACCTTC.

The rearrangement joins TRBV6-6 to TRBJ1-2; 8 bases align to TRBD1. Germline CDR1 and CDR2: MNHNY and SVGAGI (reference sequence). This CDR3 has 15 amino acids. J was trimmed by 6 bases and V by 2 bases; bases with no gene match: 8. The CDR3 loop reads CASSYAGQAFDGYTF. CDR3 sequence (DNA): TGTGCCAGCAGTTACGCGGGACAGGCCTTCGATGGCTACACCTTC.

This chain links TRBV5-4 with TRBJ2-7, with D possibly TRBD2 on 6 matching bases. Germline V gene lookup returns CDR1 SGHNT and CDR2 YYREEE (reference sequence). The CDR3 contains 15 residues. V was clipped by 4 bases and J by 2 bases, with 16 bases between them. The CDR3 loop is CASSIPGLTAYEQYF. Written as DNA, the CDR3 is TGTGCCAGCAGCATACCGGGACTTACCGCCTACGAGCAGTACTTC. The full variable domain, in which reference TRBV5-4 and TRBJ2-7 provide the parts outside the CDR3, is ETGVTQSPTHLIKTRGQQVTLRCSSQSGHNTVSWYQQALGQGPQFIFQYYREEENGRGNFPPRFSGLQFPNYSSELNVNALELDDSALYLCASSIPGLTAYEQYFGPGTRLTVT.

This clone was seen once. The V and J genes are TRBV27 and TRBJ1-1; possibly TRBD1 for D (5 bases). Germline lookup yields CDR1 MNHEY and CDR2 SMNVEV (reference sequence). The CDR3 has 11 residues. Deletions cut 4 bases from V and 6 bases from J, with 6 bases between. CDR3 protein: CASSWGSEAFF. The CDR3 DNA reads TGTGCCAGCAGTTGGGGCTCTGAAGCTTTCTTT.

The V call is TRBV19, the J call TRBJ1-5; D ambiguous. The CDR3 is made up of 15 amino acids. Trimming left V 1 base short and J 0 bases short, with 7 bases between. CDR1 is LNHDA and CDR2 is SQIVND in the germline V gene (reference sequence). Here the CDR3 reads CASSIVSYSNQPQHF. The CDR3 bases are TGTGCCAGTAGTATAGTCAGTTATAGCAATCAGCCCCAGCATTTT.

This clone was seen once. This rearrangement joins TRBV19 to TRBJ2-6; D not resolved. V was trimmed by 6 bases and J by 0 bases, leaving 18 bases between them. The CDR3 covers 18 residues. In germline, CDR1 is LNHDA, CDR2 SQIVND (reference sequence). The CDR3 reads CASSNIRNTGSGANVLTF. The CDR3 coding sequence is TGTGCCAGTAGCAATATCAGGAACACTGGCTCTGGGGCCAACGTCCTGACTTTC.

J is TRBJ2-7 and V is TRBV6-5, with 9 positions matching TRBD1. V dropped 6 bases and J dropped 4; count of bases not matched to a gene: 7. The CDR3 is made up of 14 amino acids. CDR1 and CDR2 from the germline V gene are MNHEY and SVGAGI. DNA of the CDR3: TGTGCCAGCAGCCGAGACAGGGGGAGTTACGAGCAGTACTTC. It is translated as CASSRDRGSYEQYF.

The CDR3 coding sequence is TGCAGCGCCTCCGGGACAGGGGCCTACGAGCAGTACTTC. Residues: CSASGTGAYEQYF. The chain links TRBV29-1 to TRBJ2-7; 10 nucleotides align to TRBD1. The CDR3 is 13 residues long. V lost 7 bases to trimming and J lost 2 bases; unmatched junction nucleotides: 5. Germline assignment: CDR1 SQVTM and CDR2 ANQGSEA.

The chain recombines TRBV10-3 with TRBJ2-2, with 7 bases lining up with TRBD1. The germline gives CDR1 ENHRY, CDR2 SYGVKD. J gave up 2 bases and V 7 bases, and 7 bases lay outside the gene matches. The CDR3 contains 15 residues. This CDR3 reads CAITPGTANTGELFF. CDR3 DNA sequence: TGTGCCATCACCCCGGGGACAGCCAACACCGGGGAGCTGTTTTTT.

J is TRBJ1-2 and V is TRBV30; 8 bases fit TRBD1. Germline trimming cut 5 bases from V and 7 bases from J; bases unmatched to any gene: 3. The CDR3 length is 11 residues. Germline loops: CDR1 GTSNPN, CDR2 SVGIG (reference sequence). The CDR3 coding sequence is TGTGCCTGGTCAGGGGGCTTTGGCTACACCTTC. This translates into CAWSGGFGYTF.

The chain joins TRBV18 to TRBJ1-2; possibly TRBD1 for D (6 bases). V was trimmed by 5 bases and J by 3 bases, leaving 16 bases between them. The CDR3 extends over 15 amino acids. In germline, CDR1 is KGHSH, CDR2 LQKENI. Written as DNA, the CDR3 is TGTGCCAGCTCAGTCGACGGGGGGGCTGACTATGGCTACACCTTC. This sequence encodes CASSVDGGADYGYTF.

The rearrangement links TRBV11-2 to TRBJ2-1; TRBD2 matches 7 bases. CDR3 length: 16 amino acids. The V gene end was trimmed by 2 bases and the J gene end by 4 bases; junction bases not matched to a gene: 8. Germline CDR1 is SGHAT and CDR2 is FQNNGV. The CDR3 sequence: CASSLWRSSGYNEQFF. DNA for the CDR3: TGTGCCAGCAGCTTATGGAGGTCTAGCGGTTACAATGAGCAGTTCTTC. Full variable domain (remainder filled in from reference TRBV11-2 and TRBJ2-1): EAGVAQSPRYKIIEKRQSVAFWCNPISGHATLYWYQQILGQGPKLLIQFQNNGVVDDSQLPKDRFSAERLKGVDSTLKIQPAKLEDSAVYLCASSLWRSSGYNEQFFGPGTRLTVL.

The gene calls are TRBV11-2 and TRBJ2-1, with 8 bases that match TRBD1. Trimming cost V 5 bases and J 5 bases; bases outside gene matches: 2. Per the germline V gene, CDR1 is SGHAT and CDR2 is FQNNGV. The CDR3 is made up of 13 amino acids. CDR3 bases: TGTGCCAGCAGCCGGGACAGGAACAATGAGCAGTTCTTC. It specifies CASSRDRNNEQFF.

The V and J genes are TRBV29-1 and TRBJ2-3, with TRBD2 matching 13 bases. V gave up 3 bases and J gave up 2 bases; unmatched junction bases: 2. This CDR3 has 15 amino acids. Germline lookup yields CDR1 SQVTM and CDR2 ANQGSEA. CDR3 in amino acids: CSVDGTSGNTDTQYF. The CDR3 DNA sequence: TGCAGCGTTGATGGGACTAGCGGGAACACAGATACGCAGTATTTT.